Listed below are T cell receptor beta chains from one sample, sequenced in a study of blood T cells in healthy people across ages. TCRdb processed the 5' RACE reads anew with MiXCR; each CDR3 protein has one entry. In the table there are roughly 700,000 distinct CDR3 sequences, around a quarter of which are singletons. This sample also appeared in a second study, on T cells of mothers and their children.

The material sequenced was blood. All receptors derive from a boy between 5 and 17 years old in good health. CDR3s include the opening cysteine and the closing phenylalanine or tryptophan. Each record gives: D gene, V gene, clone size, J gene, CDR3 protein, CDR3 DNA. A D gene is named only where the DNA matches it firmly. The size entry is marked missing in some rows and otherwise reads once, few, many or a size class.

TRBD2	TRBV28	.	TRBJ2-1	CASSGAGTSENEQFF	TGTGCCAGCAGTGGGGCCGGGACTAGCGAGAATGAGCAGTTCTTC
.	TRBV7-9	.	TRBJ2-5	CASRRAVGPQETQYF	TGTGCCAGCAGGAGAGCGGTTGGCCCGCAAGAGACCCAGTACTTC
.	TRBV4-1	.	TRBJ1-1	CASRITGNTEAFF	TGCGCCAGCCGGATAACAGGGAACACTGAAGCTTTCTTT
TRBD2	TRBV4-1	.	TRBJ2-5	CASSQDRAGGEETQYF	TGCGCCAGCAGCCAAGACCGGGCGGGGGGGGAAGAGACCCAGTACTTC
TRBD2	TRBV9	.	TRBJ2-1	CASSVAERGGRHEQFF	TGTGCCAGCAGCGTGGCTGAGCGGGGGGGCCGCCATGAGCAGTTCTTC
TRBD1	TRBV7-8	.	TRBJ1-2	CASTKATGGGGCGYTF	TGTGCCAGCACCAAAGCAACAGGGGGAGGAGGCTGTGGCTACACCTTC
TRBD1	TRBV4-3	.	TRBJ1-1	CASSLGTGSRLAFF	TGCGCCAGCAGCCTGGGGACAGGGAGCCGGTTGGCTTTCTTT
TRBD1	TRBV29-1	.	TRBJ2-7	CSVEAGQGSYEQYF	TGCAGCGTTGAAGCAGGACAGGGCTCCTACGAGCAGTACTTC
.	TRBV29-1	few	TRBJ2-1	CSVVFGLNNEQFF	TGCAGCGTTGTCTTCGGGCTGAACAATGAGCAGTTCTTC
.	TRBV15	few	TRBJ1-5	CATSRDRGWGSNQPQHF	TGTGCCACCAGCAGAGATCGGGGCTGGGGAAGCAATCAGCCCCAGCATTTT
.	TRBV7-6	few	TRBJ1-4	CASRLEAEGDEKLFF	TGTGCCAGCAGATTAGAGGCGGAGGGGGACGAAAAACTGTTTTTT
TRBD1	TRBV10-3	.	TRBJ2-7	CAIKPAQGYEQYF	TGTGCCATCAAACCGGCACAGGGGTACGAGCAGTACTTC
.	TRBV3-1	.	TRBJ2-6	CASSQGADSGANVLTF	TGTGCCAGCAGCCAAGGGGCCGATTCTGGGGCCAACGTCCTGACTTTC
.	TRBV12-3/TRBV12-4	few	TRBJ1-2	CASTTGTGYGYTF	TGTGCCAGCACCACAGGGACGGGGTATGGCTACACCTTC
TRBD1	TRBV7-9	.	TRBJ1-5	CASSDITGQGGHQPQHF	TGTGCCAGCAGCGACATTACCGGACAGGGCGGACATCAGCCCCAGCATTTT
.	TRBV6-4	.	TRBJ2-6	CASRPSGASVLTF	TGTGCCAGCCGACCGTCTGGGGCCAGCGTCCTGACTTTC
.	TRBV5-1	few	TRBJ2-1	CASSFPSGVNEQFF	TGCGCCAGCAGCTTCCCCTCAGGGGTCAATGAGCAGTTCTTC
TRBD2	TRBV11-2	.	TRBJ2-5	CASSWDYPGTQYF	TGTGCCAGCAGCTGGGACTATCCGGGGACCCAGTACTTC
.	TRBV7-3	.	TRBJ2-5	CASSPRGLPGEETQYF	TGTGCCAGCAGCCCGCGGGGCCTACCGGGCGAAGAGACCCAGTACTTC
TRBD1	TRBV29-1	.	TRBJ1-2	CSAGDRGYYGYTF	TGCAGCGCAGGGGACAGGGGGTACTATGGCTACACCTTC
TRBD2	TRBV7-2	few	TRBJ2-1	CASTTSGDYNEQFF	TGTGCCAGCACCACTAGCGGGGACTACAATGAGCAGTTCTTC
.	TRBV3-1	.	TRBJ1-2	CASSQEGNYTF	TGTGCCAGCAGCCAAGAGGGTAACTACACCTTC
.	TRBV12-3/TRBV12-4	.	TRBJ2-7	CASSPPLLDRYEQYF	TGTGCCAGCAGTCCGCCCCTCTTGGACCGCTACGAGCAGTACTTC
.	TRBV28	few	TRBJ2-7	CASDGRDSYEQYF	TGTGCCTCAGACGGCAGGGACTCCTACGAGCAGTACTTC